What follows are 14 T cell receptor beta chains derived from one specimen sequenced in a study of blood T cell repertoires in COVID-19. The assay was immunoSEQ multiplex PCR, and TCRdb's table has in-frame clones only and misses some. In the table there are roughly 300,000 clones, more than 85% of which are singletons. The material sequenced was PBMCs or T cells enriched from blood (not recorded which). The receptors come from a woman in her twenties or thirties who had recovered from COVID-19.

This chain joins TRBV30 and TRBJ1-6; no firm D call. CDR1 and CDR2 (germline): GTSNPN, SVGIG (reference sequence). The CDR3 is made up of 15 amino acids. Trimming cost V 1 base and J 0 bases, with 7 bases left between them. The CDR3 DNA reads TGTGCCTGGAGTGAAACCAGCTCCTATAATTCACCCCTCCACTTT. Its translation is CAWSETSSYNSPLHF.

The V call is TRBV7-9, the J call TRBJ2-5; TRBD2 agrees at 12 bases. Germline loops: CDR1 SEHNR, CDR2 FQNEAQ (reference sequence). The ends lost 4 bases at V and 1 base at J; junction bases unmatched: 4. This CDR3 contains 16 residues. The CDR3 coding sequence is TGTGCCAGCAGCTCAGGACTAGCGGGGACCCAAGAGACCCAGTACTTC. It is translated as CASSSGLAGTQETQYF.

The DNA for the CDR3 is TGTGCCAGCAGCCCAACCCCCACTGCGGGGATAGACAATGAGCAGTTCTTC. Translating gives CASSPTPTAGIDNEQFF. The chain couples TRBV27 to TRBJ2-1; the D gene is possibly TRBD2 (6 bases). CDR1 is MNHEY, CDR2 SMNVEV, per germline (reference sequence). Trimming stripped 6 bases from V and 5 bases from J, with 23 bases between. This CDR3 region has 17 residues.

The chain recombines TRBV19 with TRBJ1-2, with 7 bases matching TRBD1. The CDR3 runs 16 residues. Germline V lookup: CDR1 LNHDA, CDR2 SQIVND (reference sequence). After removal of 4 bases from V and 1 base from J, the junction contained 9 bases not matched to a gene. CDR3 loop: CASSRKVGQINYGYTF. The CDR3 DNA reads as TGTGCCAGTAGTAGGAAGGTGGGACAGATTAACTATGGCTACACCTTC.

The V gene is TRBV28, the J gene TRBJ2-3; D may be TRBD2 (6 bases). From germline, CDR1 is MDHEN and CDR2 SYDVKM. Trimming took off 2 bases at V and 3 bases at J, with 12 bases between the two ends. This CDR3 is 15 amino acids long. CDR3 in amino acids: CASSLAGTLTDTQYF. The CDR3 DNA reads TGTGCCAGCAGTTTAGCAGGGACTCTAACAGATACGCAGTATTTT.

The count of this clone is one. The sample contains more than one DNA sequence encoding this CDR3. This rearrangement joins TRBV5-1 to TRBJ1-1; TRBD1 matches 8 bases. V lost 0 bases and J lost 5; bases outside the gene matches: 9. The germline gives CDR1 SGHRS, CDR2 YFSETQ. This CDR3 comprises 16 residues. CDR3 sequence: CASSLGAGGAGTEAFF. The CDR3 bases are TGCGCCAGCAGCTTGGGGGCAGGGGGCGCAGGTACTGAAGCTTTCTTT.

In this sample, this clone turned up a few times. CDR3 amino acids: CASSIKGVSGGGTEAFF. CDR3 nucleotide sequence: TGTGCCAGTAGTATCAAGGGAGTTTCCGGTGGAGGCACTGAAGCTTTCTTT. V gene TRBV19 combines with J gene TRBJ1-1, with D unclear. This CDR3 is 17 amino acids long. Germline CDR1 reads LNHDA; CDR2 reads SQIVND (reference sequence). Trimming cost V 3 bases and J 4 bases, with 21 bases left between them.

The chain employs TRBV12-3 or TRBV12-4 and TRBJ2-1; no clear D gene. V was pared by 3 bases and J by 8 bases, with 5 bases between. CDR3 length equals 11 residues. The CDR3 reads CASSFNDEQFF. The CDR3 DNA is TGTGCCAGCAGTTTTAATGATGAGCAGTTCTTC.

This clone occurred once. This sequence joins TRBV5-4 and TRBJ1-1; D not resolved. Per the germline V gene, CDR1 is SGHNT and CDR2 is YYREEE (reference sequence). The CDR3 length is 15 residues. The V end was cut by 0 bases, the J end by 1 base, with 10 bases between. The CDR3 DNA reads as TGTGCCAGCAGCTTGGCCGCCAGAAAGAACACTGAAGCTTTCTTT. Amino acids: CASSLAARKNTEAFF.

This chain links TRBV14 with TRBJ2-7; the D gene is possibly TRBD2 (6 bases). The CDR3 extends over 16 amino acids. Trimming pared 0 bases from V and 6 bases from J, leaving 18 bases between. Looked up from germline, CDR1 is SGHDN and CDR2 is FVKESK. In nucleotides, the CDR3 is TGTGCCAGCAGCCAAGAAATTCGAGTTCTCGGGGGCGAGCAGTACTTC. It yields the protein CASSQEIRVLGGEQYF.

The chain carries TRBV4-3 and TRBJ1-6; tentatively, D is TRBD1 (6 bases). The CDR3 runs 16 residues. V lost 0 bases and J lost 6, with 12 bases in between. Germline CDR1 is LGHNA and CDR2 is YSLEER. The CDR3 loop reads CASSQERGITNSPLHF. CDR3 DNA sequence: TGCGCCAGCAGCCAAGAAAGGGGGATCACTAATTCACCCCTCCACTTT.

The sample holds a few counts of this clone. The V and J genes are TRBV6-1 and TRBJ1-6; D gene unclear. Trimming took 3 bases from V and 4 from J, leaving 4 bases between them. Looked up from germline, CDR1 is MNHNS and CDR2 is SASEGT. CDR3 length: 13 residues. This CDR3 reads CASSDGYNSPLHF. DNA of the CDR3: TGTGCCAGCAGTGACGGGTATAATTCACCCCTCCACTTT.

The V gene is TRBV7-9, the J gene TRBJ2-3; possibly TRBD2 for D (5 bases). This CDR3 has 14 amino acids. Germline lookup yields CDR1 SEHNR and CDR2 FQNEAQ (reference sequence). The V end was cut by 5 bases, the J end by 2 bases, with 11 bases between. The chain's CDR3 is CASSNGLTTDTQYF. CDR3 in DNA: TGTGCCAGCAGCAACGGACTTACCACAGATACGCAGTATTTT.

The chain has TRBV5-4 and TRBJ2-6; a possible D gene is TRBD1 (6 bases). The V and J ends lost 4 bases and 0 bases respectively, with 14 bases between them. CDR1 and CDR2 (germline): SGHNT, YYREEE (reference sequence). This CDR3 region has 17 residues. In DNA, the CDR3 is TGTGCCAGCAGCGTCCCACAGGGACGCTCTGGGGCCAACGTCCTGACTTTC. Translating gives CASSVPQGRSGANVLTF.